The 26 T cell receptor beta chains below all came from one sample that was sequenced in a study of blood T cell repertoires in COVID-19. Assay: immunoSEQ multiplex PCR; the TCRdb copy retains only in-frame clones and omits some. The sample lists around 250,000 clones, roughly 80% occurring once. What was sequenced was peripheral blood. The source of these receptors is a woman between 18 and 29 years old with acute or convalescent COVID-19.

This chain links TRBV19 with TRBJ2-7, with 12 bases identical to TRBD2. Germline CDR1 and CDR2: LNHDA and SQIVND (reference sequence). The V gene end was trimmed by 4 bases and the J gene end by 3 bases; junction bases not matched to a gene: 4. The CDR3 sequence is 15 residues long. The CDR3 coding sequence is TGTGCCAGTAGTACAGGACTAGCGGGACACTACGAGCAGTACTTC. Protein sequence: CASSTGLAGHYEQYF.

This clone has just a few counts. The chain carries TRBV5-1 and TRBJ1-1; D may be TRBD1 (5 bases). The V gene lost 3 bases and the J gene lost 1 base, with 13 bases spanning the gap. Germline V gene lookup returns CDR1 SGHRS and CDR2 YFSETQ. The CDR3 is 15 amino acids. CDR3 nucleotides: TGCGCCAGCAGCTCCAGGGTTAATGGGAACACTGAAGCTTTCTTT. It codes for CASSSRVNGNTEAFF. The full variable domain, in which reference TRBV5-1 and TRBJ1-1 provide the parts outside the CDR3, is KAGVTQTPRYLIKTRGQQVTLSCSPISGHRSVSWYQQTPGQGLQFLFEYFSETQRNKGNFPGRFSGRQFSNSRSEMNVSTLELGDSALYLCASSSRVNGNTEAFFGQGTRLTVV.

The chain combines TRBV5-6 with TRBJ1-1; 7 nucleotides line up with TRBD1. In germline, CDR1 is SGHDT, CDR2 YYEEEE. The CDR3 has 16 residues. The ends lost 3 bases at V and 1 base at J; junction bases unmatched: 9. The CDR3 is CASSSQQGLTNTEAFF. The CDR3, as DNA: TGTGCCAGCAGCTCACAACAGGGGCTGACGAACACTGAAGCTTTCTTT.

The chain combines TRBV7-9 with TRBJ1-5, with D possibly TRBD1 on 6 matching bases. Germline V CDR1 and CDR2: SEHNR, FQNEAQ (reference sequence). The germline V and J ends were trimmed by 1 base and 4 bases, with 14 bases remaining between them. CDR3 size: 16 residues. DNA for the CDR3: TGTGCCAGCAGCTTAGGCCGGGGGGCCTGGAATCAGCCCCAGCATTTT. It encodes CASSLGRGAWNQPQHF.

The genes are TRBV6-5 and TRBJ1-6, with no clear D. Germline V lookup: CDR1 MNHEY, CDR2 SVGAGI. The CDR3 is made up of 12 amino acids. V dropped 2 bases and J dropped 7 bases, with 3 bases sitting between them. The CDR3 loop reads CASSYPNSPLHF. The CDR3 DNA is TGTGCCAGCAGTTACCCGAATTCACCCCTCCACTTT.

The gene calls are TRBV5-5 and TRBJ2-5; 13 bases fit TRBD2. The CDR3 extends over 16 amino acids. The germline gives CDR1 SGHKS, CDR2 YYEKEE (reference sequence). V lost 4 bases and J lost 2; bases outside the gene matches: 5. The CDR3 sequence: CASSLGLAGVQETQYF. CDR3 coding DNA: TGTGCCAGCAGCCTTGGACTAGCGGGGGTTCAAGAGACCCAGTACTTC.

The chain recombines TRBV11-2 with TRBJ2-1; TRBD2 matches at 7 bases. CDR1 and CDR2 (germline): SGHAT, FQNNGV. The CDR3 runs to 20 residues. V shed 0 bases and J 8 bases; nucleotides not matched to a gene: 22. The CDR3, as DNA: TGTGCCAGCAGCTTAGACCCCCCGAGGTTGGGGAGGGTTGGCCGTGATGAGCAGTTCTTC. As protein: CASSLDPPRLGRVGRDEQFF.

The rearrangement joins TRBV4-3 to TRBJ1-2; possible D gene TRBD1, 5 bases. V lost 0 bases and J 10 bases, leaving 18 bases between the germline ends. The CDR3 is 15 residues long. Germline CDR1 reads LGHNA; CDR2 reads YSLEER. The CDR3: CASSQDISQGQDYTF. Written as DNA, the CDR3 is TGCGCCAGCAGCCAAGACATCTCCCAGGGCCAAGACTACACCTTC.

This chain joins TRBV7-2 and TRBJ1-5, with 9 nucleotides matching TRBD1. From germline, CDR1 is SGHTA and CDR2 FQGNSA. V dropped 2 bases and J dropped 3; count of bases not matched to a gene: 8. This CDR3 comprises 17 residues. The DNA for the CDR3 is TGTGCCAGCAGCTTACGCTCGGGACAGGGTACCAATCAGCCCCAGCATTTT. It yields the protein CASSLRSGQGTNQPQHF.

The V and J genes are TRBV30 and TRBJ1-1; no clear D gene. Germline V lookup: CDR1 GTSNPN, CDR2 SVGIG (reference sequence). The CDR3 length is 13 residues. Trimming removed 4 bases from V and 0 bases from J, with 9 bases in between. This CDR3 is CAWNEGLNTEAFF. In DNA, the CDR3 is TGTGCCTGGAACGAGGGATTGAACACTGAAGCTTTCTTT. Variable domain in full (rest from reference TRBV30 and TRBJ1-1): SQTIHQWPATLVQPVGSPLSLECTVEGTSNPNLYWYRQAAGRGLQLLFYSVGIGQISSEVPQNLSASRPQDRQFILSSKKLLLSDSGFYLCAWNEGLNTEAFFGQGTRLTVV.

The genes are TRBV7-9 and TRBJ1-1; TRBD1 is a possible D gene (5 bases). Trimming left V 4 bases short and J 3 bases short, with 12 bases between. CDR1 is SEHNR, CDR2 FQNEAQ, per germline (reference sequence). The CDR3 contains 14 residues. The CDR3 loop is CASSWGLWDTEAFF. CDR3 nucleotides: TGTGCCAGCAGCTGGGGACTTTGGGACACTGAAGCTTTCTTT.

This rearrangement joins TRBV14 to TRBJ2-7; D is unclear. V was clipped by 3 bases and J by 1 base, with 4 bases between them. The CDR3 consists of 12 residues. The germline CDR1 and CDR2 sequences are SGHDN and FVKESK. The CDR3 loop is CASSHRSYEQYF. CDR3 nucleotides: TGTGCCAGCAGCCACAGATCCTACGAGCAGTACTTC. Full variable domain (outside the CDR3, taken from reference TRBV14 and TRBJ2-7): EAGVTQFPSHSVIEKGQTVTLRCDPISGHDNLYWYRRVMGKEIKFLLHFVKESKQDESGMPNNRFLAERTGGTYSTLKVQPAELEDSGVYFCASSHRSYEQYFGPGTRLTVT.

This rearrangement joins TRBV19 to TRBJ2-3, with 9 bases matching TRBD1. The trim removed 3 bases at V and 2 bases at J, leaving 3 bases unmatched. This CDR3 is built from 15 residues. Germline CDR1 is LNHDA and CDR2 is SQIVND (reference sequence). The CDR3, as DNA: TGTGCCAGTAGTATCGGACAGGGGTTCACAGATACGCAGTATTTT. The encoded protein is CASSIGQGFTDTQYF.

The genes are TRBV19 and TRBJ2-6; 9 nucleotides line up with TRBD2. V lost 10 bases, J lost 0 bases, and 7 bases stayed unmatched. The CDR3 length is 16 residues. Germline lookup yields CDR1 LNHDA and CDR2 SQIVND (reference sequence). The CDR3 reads CATRAGGLSGANVLTF. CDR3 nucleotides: TGTGCCACAAGAGCGGGAGGCCTCTCTGGGGCCAACGTCCTGACTTTC.

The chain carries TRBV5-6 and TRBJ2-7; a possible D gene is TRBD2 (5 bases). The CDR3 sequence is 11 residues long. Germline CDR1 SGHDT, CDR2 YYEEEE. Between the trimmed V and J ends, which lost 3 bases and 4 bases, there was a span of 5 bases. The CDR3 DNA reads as TGTGCCAGCAGCTCGGGATACGAGCAGTACTTC. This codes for CASSSGYEQYF.

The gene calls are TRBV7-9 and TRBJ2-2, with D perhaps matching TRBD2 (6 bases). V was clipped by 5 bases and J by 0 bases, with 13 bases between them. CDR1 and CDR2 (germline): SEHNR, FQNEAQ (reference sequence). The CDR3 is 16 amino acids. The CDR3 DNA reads TGTGCCAGCAGCCCATCTAGCGCCTCGAACACCGGGGAGCTGTTTTTT. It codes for CASSPSSASNTGELFF.

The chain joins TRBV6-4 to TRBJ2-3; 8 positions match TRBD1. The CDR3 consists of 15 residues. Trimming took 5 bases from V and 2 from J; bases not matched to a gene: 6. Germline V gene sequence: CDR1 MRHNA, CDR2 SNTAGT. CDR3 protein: CASSLDREPTDTQYF. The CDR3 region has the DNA TGTGCCAGCAGTTTGGACAGGGAACCCACAGATACGCAGTATTTT.

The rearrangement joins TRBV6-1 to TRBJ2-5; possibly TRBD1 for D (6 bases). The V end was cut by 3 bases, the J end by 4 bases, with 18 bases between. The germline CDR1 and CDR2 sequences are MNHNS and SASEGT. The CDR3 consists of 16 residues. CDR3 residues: CASSELGGQGRETQYF. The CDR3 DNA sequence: TGTGCCAGCAGTGAGCTGGGCGGGCAGGGGAGAGAGACCCAGTACTTC.

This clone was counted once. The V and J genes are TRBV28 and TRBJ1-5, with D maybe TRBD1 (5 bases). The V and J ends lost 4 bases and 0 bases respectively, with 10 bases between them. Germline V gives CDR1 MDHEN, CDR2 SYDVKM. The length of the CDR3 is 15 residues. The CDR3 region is CASSSGVYSNQPQHF. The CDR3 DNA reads TGTGCCAGCAGTTCGGGGGTTTATAGCAATCAGCCCCAGCATTTT.

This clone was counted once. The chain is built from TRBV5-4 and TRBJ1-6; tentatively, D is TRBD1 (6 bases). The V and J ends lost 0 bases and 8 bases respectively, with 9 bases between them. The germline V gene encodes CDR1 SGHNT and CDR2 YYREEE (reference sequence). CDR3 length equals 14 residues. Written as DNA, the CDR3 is TGTGCCAGCAGCTTGGGGGGGCGGGATTCACCCCTCCACTTT. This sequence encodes CASSLGGRDSPLHF.

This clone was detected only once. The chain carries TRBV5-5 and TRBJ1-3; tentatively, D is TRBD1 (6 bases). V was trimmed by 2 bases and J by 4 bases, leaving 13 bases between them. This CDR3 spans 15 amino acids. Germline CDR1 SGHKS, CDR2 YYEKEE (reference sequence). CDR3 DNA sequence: TGTGCCAGCAGCTTCCAGGGGAAATCAGGAAACACCATATATTTT. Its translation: CASSFQGKSGNTIYF.

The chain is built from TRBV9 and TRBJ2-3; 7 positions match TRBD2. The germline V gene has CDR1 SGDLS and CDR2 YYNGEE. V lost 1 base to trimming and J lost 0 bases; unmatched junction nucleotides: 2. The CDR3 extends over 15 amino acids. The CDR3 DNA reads TGTGCCAGCAGCGTATTTAGCGGGAGCACAGATACGCAGTATTTT. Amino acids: CASSVFSGSTDTQYF.

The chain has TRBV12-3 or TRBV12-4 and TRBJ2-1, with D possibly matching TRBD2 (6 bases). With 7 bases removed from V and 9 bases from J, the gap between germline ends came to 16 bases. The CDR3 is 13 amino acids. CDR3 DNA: TGTGCCAGCACCTCCCGCCTGGGGGGTGAGCAGTTCTTC. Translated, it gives CASTSRLGGEQFF.

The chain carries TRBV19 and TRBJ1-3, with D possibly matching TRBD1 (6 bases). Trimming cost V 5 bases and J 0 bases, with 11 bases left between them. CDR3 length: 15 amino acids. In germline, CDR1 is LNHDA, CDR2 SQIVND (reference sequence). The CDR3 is CASSPKTGSGNTIYF. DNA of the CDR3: TGTGCCAGTAGTCCCAAGACAGGCTCTGGAAACACCATATATTTT.

CDR3 region: CASSAGLTYEQYF. In nucleotides, the CDR3 is TGTGCCAGCAGCGCAGGTCTCACCTACGAGCAGTACTTC. The rearrangement uses TRBV9 and TRBJ2-7; D is undetermined. Deletions cut 3 bases from V and 2 bases from J, with 9 bases between. The CDR3 runs to 13 residues. Germline V CDR1 and CDR2: SGDLS, YYNGEE.

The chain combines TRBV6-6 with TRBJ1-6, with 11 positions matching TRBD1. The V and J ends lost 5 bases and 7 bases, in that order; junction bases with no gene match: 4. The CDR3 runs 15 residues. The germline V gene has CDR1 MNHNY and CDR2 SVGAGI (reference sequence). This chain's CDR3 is CASSKGQGANSPLHF. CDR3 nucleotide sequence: TGTGCCAGCAGTAAAGGACAGGGGGCGAATTCACCCCTCCACTTT.